This is a list of T cell receptor beta chains from one sample in a study of blood T cell repertoires in COVID-19. TCRdb's table, derived via immunoSEQ multiplex PCR, lists solely in-frame clones and lacks some. The sample has about 280,000 clones, 90% seen once. Specimen: PBMCs or T cells enriched from blood (not recorded which). Receptor source: a woman under 30 with acute COVID-19. Each CDR3 is given with its conserved first and last residue. The D gene is left open where the match is weak. Clone size is stated in some rows and not others, as once, few, many or a class when expanded.

>TRBV10-3|TRBD2|NA|TRBJ2-7
CAIGTSGMGEQYF
TGTGCCATTGGGACTAGCGGGATGGGCGAGCAGTACTTC
>TRBV12-3/TRBV12-4|NA|NA|TRBJ1-1
CASSLGSPPEAFF
TGTGCCAGCAGCCTAGGTTCTCCCCCCGAAGCTTTCTTT
>TRBV6-5|NA|once|TRBJ1-5
CASSYSGPNQPQHF
TGTGCCAGCAGTTACTCGGGGCCCAATCAGCCCCAGCATTTT
>TRBV5-6|NA|NA|TRBJ1-6
CASSLGSSYNSPLHF
TGTGCCAGCAGCTTGGGGAGCTCCTATAATTCACCCCTCCACTTT
>TRBV28|NA|few|TRBJ1-1
CASSLYKGGLNF
TGTGCCAGCAGTTTATATAAGGGGGGGCTAAATTTT
>TRBV10-2|NA|NA|TRBJ1-5
CASSGGSGKVIQPQHF
TGCGCCAGCTCGGGGGGCAGCGGTAAAGTGATTCAGCCCCAGCATTTT
>TRBV5-8|TRBD2|NA|TRBJ2-1
CASKGTSVYNEQFF
TGTGCCAGCAAGGGGACTAGCGTATACAATGAGCAGTTCTTC
>TRBV30|NA|NA|TRBJ1-4
CAWSRQSTNEKLFF
TGTGCCTGGAGTCGTCAGTCAACTAATGAAAAACTGTTTTTT
>TRBV11-2|NA|NA|TRBJ1-2
CASSLETVYGYTF
TGTGCCAGCAGCTTAGAGACTGTCTATGGCTACACCTTC
>TRBV6-5|NA|NA|TRBJ1-5
CASSRGNGNQPQHF
TGTGCCAGCTCCCGGGGGAACGGAAATCAGCCCCAGCATTTT
>TRBV30|TRBD2|NA|TRBJ2-7
CAWSRGLAPISYEQYF
TGTGCCTGGAGCCGGGGACTAGCACCGATCTCCTACGAGCAGTACTTC
>TRBV7-7|NA|once|TRBJ2-7
CASSLSNGYEQYF
TGTGCCAGCAGCTTATCGAACGGCTACGAGCAGTACTTC
>TRBV5-4|TRBD2|NA|TRBJ2-2
CASSQRDYPGELFF
TGTGCCAGCAGCCAAAGGGACTATCCCGGGGAGCTGTTTTTT
>TRBV5-8|NA|NA|TRBJ2-1
CASSLLGQGWNEQFF
TGTGCCAGCAGCTTGTTGGGGCAGGGGTGGAATGAGCAGTTCTTC
>TRBV3-1/TRBV3-2|NA|NA|TRBJ2-1
CASSLGDRTFREQFF
TGTGCCAGCAGCCTAGGAGACAGGACGTTTCGGGAGCAGTTCTTC
>TRBV2|NA|NA|TRBJ2-5
CASSTSLAQETQYF
TGTGCCAGCAGTACATCACTAGCTCAAGAGACCCAGTACTTC
>TRBV11-2|NA|once|TRBJ1-2
CASSSRTAHYGYTF
TGTGCCAGCAGCAGCCGGACAGCTCACTATGGCTACACCTTC